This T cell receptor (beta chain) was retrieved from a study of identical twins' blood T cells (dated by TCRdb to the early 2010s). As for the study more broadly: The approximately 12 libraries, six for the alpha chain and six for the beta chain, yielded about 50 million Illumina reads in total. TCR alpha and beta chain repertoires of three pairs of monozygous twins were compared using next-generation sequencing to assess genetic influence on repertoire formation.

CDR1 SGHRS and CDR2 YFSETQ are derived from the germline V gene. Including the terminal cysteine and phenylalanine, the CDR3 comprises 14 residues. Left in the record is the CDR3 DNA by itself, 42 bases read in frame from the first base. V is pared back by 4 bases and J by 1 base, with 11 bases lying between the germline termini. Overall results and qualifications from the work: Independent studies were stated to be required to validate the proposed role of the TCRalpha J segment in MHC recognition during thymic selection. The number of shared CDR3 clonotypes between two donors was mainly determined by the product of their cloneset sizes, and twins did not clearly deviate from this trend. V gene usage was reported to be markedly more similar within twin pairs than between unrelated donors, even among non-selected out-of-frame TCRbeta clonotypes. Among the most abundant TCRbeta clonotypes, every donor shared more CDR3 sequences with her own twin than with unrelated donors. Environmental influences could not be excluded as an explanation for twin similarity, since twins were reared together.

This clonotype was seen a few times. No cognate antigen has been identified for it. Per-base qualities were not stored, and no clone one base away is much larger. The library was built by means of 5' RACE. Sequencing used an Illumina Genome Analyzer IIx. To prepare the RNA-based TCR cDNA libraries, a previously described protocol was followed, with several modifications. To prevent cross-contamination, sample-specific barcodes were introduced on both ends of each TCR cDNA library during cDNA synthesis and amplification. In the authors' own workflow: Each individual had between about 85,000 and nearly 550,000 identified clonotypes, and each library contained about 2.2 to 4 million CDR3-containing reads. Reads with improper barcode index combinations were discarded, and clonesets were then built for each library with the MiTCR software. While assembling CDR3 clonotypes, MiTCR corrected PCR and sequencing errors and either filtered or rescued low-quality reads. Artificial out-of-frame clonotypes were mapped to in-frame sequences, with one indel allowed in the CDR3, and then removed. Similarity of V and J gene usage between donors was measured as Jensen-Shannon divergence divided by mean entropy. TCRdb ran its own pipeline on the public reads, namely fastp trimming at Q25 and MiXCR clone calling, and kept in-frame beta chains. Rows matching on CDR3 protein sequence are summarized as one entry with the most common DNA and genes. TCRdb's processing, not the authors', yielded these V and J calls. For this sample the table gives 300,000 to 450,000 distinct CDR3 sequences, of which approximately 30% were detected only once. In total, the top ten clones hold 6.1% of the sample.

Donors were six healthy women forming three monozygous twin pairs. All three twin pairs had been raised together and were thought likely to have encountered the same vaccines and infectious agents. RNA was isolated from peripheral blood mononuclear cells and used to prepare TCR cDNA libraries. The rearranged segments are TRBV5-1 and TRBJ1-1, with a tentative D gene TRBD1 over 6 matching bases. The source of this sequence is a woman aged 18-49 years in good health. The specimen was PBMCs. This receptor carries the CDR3 CASSVGHPNTEAFF. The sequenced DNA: TGCGCCAGCAGCGTGGGACACCCGAACACTGAAGCTTTCTTT.